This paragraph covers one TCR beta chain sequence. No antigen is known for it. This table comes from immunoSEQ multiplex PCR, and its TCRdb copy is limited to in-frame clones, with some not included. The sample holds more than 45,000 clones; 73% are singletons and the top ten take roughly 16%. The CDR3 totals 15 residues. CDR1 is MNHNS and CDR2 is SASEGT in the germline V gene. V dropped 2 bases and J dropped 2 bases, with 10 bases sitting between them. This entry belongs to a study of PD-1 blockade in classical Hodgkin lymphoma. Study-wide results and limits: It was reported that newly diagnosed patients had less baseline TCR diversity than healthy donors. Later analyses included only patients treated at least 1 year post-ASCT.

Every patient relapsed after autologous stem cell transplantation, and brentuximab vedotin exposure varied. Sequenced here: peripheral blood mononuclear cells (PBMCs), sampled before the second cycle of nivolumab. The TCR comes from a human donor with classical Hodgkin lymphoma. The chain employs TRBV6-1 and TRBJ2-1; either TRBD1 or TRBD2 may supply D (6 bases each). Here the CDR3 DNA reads TGTGCCAGCAGTGAACAAGGGGGGACCTACAATGAGCAGTTCTTC. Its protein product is CASSEQGGTYNEQFF.